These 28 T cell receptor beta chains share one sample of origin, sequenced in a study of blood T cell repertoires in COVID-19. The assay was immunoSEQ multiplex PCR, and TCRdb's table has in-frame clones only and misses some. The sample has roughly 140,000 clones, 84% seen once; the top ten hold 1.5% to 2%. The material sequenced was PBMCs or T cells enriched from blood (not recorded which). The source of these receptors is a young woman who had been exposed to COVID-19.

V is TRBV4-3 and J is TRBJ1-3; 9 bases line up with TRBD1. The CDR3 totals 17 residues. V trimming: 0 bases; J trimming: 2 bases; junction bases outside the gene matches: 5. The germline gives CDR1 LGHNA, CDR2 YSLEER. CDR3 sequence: CASSQDERTGAGNTIYF. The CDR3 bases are TGCGCCAGCAGCCAAGATGAAAGGACAGGGGCTGGAAACACCATATATTTT.

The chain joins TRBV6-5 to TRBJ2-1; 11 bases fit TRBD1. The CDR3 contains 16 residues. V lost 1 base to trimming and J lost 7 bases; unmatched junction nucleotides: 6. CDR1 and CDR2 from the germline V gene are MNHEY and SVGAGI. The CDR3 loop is CASSYFEDRGRNEQFF. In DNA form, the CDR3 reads TGTGCCAGCAGTTACTTTGAGGACAGGGGGCGGAATGAGCAGTTCTTC.

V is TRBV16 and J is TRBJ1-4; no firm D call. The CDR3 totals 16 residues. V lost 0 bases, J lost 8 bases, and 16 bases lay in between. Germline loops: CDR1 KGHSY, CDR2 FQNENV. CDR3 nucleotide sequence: TGTGCCAGCAGCCAATCGGGCTCCGGGAGGGCGGAAAAACTGTTTTTT. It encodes CASSQSGSGRAEKLFF.

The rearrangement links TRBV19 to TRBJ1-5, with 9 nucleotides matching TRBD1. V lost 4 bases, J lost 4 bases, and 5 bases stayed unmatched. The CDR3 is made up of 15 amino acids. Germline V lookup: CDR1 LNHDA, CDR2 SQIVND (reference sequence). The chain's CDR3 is CASSRTGTGNQPQHF. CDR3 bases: TGTGCCAGTAGTAGAACCGGGACAGGGAATCAGCCCCAGCATTTT.

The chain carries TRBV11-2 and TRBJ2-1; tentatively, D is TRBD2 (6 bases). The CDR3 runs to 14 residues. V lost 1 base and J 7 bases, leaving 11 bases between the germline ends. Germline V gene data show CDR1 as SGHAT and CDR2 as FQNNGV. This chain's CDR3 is CASSLGVGGNEQFF. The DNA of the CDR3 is TGTGCCAGCAGCTTAGGGGTGGGGGGAAATGAGCAGTTCTTC. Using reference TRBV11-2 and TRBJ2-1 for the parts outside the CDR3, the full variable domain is EAGVAQSPRYKIIEKRQSVAFWCNPISGHATLYWYQQILGQGPKLLIQFQNNGVVDDSQLPKDRFSAERLKGVDSTLKIQPAKLEDSAVYLCASSLGVGGNEQFFGPGTRLTVL.

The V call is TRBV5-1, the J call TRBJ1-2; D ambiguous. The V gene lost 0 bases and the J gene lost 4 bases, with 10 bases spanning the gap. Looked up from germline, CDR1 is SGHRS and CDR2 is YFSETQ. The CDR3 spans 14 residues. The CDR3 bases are TGCGCCAGCAGCTTGGCGGCAGGTACCTATGGCTACACCTTC. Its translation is CASSLAAGTYGYTF.

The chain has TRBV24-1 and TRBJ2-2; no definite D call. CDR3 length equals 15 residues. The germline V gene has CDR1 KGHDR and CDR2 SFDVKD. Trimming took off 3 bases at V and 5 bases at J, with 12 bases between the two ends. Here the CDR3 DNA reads TGTGCCACCAGTGATCGGCTAGTCGGGACCGGGGAGCTGTTTTTT. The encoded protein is CATSDRLVGTGELFF.

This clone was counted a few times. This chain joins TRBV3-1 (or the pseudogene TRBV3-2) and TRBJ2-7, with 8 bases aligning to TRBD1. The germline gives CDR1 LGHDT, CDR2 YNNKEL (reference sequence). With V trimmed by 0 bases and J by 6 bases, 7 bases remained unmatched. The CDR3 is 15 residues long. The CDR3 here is CASSQDGQGGFEQYF. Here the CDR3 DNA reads TGTGCCAGCAGCCAAGATGGACAGGGAGGTTTCGAGCAGTACTTC.

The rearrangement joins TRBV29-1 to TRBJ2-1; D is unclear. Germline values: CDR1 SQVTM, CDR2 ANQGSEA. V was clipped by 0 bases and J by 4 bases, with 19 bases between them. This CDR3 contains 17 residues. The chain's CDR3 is CSVEDVARASPYNEQFF. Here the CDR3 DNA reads TGCAGCGTTGAAGATGTAGCCAGAGCCTCCCCATACAATGAGCAGTTCTTC.

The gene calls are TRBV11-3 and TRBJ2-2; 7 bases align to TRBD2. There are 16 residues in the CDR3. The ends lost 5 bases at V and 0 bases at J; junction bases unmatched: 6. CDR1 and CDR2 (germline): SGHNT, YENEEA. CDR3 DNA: TGTGCCAGCAGCCAAGGACGGGGGGCGAACACCGGGGAGCTGTTTTTT. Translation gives CASSQGRGANTGELFF.

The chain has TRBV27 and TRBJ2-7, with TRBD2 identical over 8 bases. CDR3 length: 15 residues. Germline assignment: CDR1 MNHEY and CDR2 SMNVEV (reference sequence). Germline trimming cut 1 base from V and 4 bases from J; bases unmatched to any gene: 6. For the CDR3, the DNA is TGTGCCAGCAGTTTATTGACAGGACTAGCATACGAGCAGTACTTC. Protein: CASSLLTGLAYEQYF.

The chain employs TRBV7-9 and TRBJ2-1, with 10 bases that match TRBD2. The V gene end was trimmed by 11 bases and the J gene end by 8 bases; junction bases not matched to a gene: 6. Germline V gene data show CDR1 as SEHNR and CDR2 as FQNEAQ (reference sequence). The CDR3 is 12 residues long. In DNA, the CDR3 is TGTGCCGTCCCTAGCGGGAGATATGAGCAGTTCTTC. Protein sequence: CAVPSGRYEQFF.

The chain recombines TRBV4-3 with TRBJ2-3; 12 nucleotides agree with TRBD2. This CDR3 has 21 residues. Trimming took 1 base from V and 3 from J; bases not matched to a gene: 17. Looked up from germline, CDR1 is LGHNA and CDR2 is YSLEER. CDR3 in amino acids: CASSQVRPSGRAREKTDTQYF. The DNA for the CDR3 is TGCGCCAGCAGCCAAGTTCGCCCTAGCGGGAGGGCCAGGGAAAAAACAGATACGCAGTATTTT.

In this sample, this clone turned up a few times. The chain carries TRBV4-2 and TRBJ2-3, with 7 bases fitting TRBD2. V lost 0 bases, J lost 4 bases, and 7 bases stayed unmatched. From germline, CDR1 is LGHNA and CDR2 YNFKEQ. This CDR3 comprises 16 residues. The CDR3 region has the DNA TGTGCCAGCAGCCAAGATCGCGGGAGCGGCGCAGATACGCAGTATTTT. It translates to CASSQDRGSGADTQYF.

The DNA of the CDR3 is TGTGCCAGCAGCTACAGCCAAGCGGGACTGGAGACCCAGTACTTC. This gives the protein CASSYSQAGLETQYF. The J gene is TRBJ2-5, the V gene TRBV11-2, with 7 bases lining up with TRBD2. The CDR3 runs 15 residues. Trimming cost V 4 bases and J 5 bases; bases outside gene matches: 10. CDR1 and CDR2 (germline): SGHAT, FQNNGV. The full variable domain, in which reference TRBV11-2 and TRBJ2-5 provide the parts outside the CDR3, is EAGVAQSPRYKIIEKRQSVAFWCNPISGHATLYWYQQILGQGPKLLIQFQNNGVVDDSQLPKDRFSAERLKGVDSTLKIQPAKLEDSAVYLCASSYSQAGLETQYFGPGTRLLVL.

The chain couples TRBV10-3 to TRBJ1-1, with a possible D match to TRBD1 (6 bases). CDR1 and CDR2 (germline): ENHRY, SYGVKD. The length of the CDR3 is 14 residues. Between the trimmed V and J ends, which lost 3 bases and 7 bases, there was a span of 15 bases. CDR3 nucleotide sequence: TGTGCCATCAGTGATCGGGGGGCGCGTGATGAAGCTTTCTTT. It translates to CAISDRGARDEAFF.

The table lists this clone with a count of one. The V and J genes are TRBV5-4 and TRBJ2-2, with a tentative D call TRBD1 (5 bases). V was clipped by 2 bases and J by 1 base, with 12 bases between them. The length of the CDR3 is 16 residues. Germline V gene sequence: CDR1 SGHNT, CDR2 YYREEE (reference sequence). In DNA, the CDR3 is TGTGCCAGCAGCTTAGGGGCCCCGAAGAACACCGGGGAGCTGTTTTTT. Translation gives CASSLGAPKNTGELFF.

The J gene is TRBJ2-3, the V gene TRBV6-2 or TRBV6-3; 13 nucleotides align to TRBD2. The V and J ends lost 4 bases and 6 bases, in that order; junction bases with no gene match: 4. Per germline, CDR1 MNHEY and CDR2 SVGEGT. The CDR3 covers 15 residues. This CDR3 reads CASSSLAGGPDTQYF. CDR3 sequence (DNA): TGTGCCAGCAGTTCACTAGCGGGAGGGCCGGATACGCAGTATTTT.

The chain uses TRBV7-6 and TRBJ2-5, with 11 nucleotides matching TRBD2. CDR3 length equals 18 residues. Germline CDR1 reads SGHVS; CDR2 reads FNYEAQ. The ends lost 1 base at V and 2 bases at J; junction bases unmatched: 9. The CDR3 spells CASSLDVPLAGAQETQYF. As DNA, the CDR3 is TGTGCCAGCAGCTTAGATGTCCCACTAGCGGGGGCTCAAGAGACCCAGTACTTC.

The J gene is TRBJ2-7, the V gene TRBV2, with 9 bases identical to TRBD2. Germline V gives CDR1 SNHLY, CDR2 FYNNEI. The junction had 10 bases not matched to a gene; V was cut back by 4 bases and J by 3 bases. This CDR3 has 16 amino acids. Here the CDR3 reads CASSVRRLAVDYEQYF. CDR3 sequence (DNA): TGTGCCAGCAGTGTTCGGAGACTAGCGGTCGACTACGAGCAGTACTTC.

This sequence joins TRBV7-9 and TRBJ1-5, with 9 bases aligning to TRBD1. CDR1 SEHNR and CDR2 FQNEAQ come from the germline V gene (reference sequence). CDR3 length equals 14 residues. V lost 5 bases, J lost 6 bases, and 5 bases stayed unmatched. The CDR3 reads CASSGTGPGQPQHF. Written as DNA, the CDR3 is TGTGCCAGCAGCGGGACAGGGCCGGGTCAGCCCCAGCATTTT.

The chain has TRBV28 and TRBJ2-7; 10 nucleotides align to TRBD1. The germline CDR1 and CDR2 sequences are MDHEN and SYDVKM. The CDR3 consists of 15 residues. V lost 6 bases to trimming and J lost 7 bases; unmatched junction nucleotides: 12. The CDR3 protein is CASSPAGDRGPEQYF. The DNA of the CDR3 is TGTGCCAGCAGCCCAGCCGGGGACAGGGGCCCGGAGCAGTACTTC.

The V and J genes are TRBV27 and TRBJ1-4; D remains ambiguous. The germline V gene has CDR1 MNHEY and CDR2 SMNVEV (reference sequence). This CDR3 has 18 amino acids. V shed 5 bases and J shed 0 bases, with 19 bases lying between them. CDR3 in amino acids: CASSRARGFTTTNEKLFF. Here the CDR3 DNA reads TGTGCCAGCAGTAGAGCCCGGGGTTTTACTACAACTAATGAAAAACTGTTTTTT. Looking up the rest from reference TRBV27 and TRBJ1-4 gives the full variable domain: EAQVTQNPRYLITVTGKKLTVTCSQNMNHEYMSWYRQDPGLGLRQIYYSMNVEVTDKGDVPEGYKVSRKEKRNFPLILESPSPNQTSLYFCASSRARGFTTTNEKLFFGSGTQLSVL.

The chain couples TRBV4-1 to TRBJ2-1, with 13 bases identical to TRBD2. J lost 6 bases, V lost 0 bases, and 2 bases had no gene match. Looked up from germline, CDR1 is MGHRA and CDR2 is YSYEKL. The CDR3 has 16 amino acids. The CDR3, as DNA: TGCGCCAGCAGCCAAGAAGGACTAGCGGGAGTCAATGAGCAGTTCTTC. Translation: CASSQEGLAGVNEQFF.

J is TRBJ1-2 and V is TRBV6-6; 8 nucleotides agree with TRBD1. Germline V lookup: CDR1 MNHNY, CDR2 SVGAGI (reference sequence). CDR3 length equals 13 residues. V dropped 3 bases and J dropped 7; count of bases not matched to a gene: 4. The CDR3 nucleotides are TGTGCCAGCAGTTATGACAGGGGCGCTGGCTACACCTTC. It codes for CASSYDRGAGYTF.

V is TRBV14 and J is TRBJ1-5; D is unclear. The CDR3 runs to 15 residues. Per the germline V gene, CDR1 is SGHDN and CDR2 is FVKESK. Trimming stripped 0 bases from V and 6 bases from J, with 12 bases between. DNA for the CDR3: TGTGCCAGCAGCCAAGACCGGGAGGCGGCTCAGCCCCAGCATTTT. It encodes CASSQDREAAQPQHF. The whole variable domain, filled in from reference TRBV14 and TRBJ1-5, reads EAGVTQFPSHSVIEKGQTVTLRCDPISGHDNLYWYRRVMGKEIKFLLHFVKESKQDESGMPNNRFLAERTGGTYSTLKVQPAELEDSGVYFCASSQDREAAQPQHFGDGTRLSIL.

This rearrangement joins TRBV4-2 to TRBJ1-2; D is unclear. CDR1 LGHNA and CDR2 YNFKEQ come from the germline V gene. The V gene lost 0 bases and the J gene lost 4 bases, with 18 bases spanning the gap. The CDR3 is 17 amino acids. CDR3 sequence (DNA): TGTGCCAGCAGCCAAGAGGGGAGTCGAATTAACCTCTATGGCTACACCTTC. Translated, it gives CASSQEGSRINLYGYTF.

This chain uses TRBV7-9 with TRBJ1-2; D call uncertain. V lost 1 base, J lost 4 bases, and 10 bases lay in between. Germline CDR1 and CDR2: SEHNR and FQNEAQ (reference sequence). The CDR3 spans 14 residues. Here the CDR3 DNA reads TGTGCCAGCAGCTTAGATCGTCCGAGCTATGGCTACACCTTC. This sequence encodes CASSLDRPSYGYTF.